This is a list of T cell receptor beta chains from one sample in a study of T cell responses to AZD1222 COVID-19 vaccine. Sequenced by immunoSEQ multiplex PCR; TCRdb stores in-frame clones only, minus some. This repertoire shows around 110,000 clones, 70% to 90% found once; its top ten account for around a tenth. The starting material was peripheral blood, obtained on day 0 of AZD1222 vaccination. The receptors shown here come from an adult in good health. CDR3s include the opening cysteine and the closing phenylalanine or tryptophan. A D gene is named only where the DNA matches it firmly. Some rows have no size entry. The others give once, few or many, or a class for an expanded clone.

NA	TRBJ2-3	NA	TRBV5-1	TGCGCCAGCAGCTTGGGTGCGGGCGCCACCACAGATACGCAGTATTTT	CASSLGAGATTDTQYF
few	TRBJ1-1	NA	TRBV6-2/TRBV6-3	TGTGCCAGCAGTTACGGTACAGGTTCCAACACTGAAGCTTTCTTT	CASSYGTGSNTEAFF
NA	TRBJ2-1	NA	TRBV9	TGTGCCAGCAGCGTAGATGCTGGAAGAGGGCAGTTCTTC	CASSVDAGRGQFF
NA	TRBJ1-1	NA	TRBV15	TGTGCCACCAGCAGAGACCTGACAGAGAACACTGAAGCTTTCTTT	CATSRDLTENTEAFF
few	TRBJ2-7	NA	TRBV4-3	TGCGCCAGCAGCCAAGGGACGGTTTCCTACGAGCAGTACTTC	CASSQGTVSYEQYF
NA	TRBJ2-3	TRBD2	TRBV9	TGTGCCAGCAGCGTAGGACTAGCTTCGGGCACAGATACGCAGTATTTT	CASSVGLASGTDTQYF
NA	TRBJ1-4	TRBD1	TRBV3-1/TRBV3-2	TGTGCCAGCAGCCGTATAACAGGGGCGGAGGAAAAACTGTTTTTT	CASSRITGAEEKLFF
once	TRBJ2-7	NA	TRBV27	TGTGCCAGCAGGCCTGAGGGTAGCATCTACGAGCAGTACTTC	CASRPEGSIYEQYF
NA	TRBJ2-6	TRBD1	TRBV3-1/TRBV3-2	TGTGCCAGCAGCCGGGACAGGGCTGGGGGGGCCAACGTCCTGACTTTC	CASSRDRAGGANVLTF
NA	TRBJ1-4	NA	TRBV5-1	TGCGCCAGCAGCTACGACACCGGGAATGAAAAACTGTTTTTT	CASSYDTGNEKLFF
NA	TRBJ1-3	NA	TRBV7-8	TGTGCCACCAGGACATCGAGCTCTGGAAACACCATATATTTT	CATRTSSSGNTIYF
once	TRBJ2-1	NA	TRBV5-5	TGTGCCAGCAGCCTATACGGGCGGGGCAATGAGCAGTTCTTC	CASSLYGRGNEQFF
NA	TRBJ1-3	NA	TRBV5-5	TGTGCCAGCAGCTTGGACCCCGGGTCCGGAAACACCATATATTTT	CASSLDPGSGNTIYF
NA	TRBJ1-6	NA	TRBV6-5	TGTGCCAGCAGTTACTCATCAAATCGCAATTCACCCCTCCACTTT	CASSYSSNRNSPLHF
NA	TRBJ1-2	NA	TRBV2	TGTGCCAGCAGAGAGACAGATGCTAACTATGGCTACACCTTC	CASRETDANYGYTF
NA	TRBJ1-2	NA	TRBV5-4	TGTGCCAGCAGCTTAAAAACAGCTGATAACTATGGCTACACCTTC	CASSLKTADNYGYTF
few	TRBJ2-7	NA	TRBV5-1	TGCGCCAGCAGCGTCGGACCCGACTCGTTCGAGCAGTACTTC	CASSVGPDSFEQYF
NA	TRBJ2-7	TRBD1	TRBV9	TGTGCCAGCAGTTCCGGGACAGTTTACGAGCAGTACTTC	CASSSGTVYEQYF
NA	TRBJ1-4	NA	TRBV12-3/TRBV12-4	TGTGCCAGCATCTCAGGGGTTGATGAAAAACTGTTTTTT	CASISGVDEKLFF
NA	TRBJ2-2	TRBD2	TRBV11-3	TGTGCCAGCAGCCCCGTAGAAGGGCATTTAGCGGGGCCGAACACCGGGGAGCTGTTTTTT	CASSPVEGHLAGPNTGELFF
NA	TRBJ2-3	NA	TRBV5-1	TGCGCCAGCAGGGTCACCCCCACCACAGATACGCAGTATTTT	CASRVTPTTDTQYF
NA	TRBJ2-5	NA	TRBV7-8	TGTGCCAGCAGCGGCGGCCCGACAGGTCCTCAAGAGACCCAGTACTTC	CASSGGPTGPQETQYF
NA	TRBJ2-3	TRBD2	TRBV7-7	TGTGCCAGCAGCTTAATGGCTAGCGGGAGTTCAGATACGCAGTATTTT	CASSLMASGSSDTQYF
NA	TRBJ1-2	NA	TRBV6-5	TGTGCCAGCCGGGGGGGAGGAAGTCGGGGCTACACCTTC	CASRGGGSRGYTF
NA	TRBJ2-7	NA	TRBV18	TGTGCCAGCTCACCAGACGAACACTACGAGCAGTACTTC	CASSPDEHYEQYF
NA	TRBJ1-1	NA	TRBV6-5	TGTGCCAGCAGTCTATTCATGAACACTGAAGCTTTCTTT	CASSLFMNTEAFF
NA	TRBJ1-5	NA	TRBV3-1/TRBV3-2	TGTGCCAGCAGCCAAGATCGGGGGGATCAGCCCCAGCATTTT	CASSQDRGDQPQHF
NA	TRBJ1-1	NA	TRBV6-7	TGTGCCAGCAGTTACTCTAGTCAGTTGAACACTGAAGCTTTCTTT	CASSYSSQLNTEAFF
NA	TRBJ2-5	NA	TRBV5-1	TGCGCCAGCAGCTTGTCAGCAGCGGGAGAGACCCAGTACTTC	CASSLSAAGETQYF
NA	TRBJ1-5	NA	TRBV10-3	TGTGCCATCAGTGACGGGCAGGGCCAGCAGCCCCAGCATTTT	CAISDGQGQQPQHF
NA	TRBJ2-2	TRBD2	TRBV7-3	TGTGCCAGCAGCCCCGGGACTACATACACCGGGGAGCTGTTTTTT	CASSPGTTYTGELFF
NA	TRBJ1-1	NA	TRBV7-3	TGTGCCAGCAGCTCCGGACGGAACACTGAAGCTTTCTTT	CASSSGRNTEAFF
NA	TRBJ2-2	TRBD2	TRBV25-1	TGTGCCAGCAGTGAAGCCGAACTAGCGGGAGCCGGGGAGCTGTTTTTT	CASSEAELAGAGELFF
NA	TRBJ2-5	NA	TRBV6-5	TGTGCCAGCAGTCGGGACGGCCTTTTGGAGACCCAGTACTTC	CASSRDGLLETQYF
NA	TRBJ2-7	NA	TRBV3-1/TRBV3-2	TGTGCCAGCAGCCAAAGGGTTAGGGGGACTCGGGACCCCTACGAGCAGTACTTC	CASSQRVRGTRDPYEQYF
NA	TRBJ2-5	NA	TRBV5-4	TGTACCAGCACCCCGGATGGGGAGACCCAGTACTTC	CTSTPDGETQYF
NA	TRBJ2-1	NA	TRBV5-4	TGTGCCAGCAGCCCCTCCGAGACCCCCTACGGTGAGCAGTTCTTC	CASSPSETPYGEQFF
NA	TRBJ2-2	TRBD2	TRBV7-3	TGTGCCAGCAGCACCGGGACTAGCGGGAGTGGGACCGGGGAGCTGTTTTTT	CASSTGTSGSGTGELFF
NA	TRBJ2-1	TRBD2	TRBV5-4	TGTGCCAGCAGCTTCCAGCGGGATATGAAGAATGAGCAGTTCTTC	CASSFQRDMKNEQFF
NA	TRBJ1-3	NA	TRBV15	TGTGCCACCAGTCCCGGGGCTTATGGAAACACCATATATTTT	CATSPGAYGNTIYF
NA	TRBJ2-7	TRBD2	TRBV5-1	TGCGCCAGCAGCTTGGGACTAGCGGGAGGCACCTACGAGCAGTACTTC	CASSLGLAGGTYEQYF
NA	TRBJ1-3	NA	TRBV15	TGTGCCACAGGGATACTTTCTGGAAACACCATATATTTT	CATGILSGNTIYF
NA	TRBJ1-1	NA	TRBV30	TGTGCCTGGAGTGTACTAAGTGGGGGGAACACTGAAGCTTTCTTT	CAWSVLSGGNTEAFF
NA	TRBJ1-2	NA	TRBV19	TGTGCCAGTAGCAGACAGACTAACTATGGCTACACCTTC	CASSRQTNYGYTF
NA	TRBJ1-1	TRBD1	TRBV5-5	TGTGCCAGCAGCTTGGCCGGGACAGGGGCTGCGAACACTGAAGCTTTCTTT	CASSLAGTGAANTEAFF
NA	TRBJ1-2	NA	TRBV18	TGTGCCAGCTCACCGGGAAGCAGGGCGGGTGGCTATGGCTACACCTTC	CASSPGSRAGGYGYTF
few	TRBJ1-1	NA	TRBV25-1	TGTGCCAGCAAGGAGGGGGGCGCCGGTTCGACTGAAGCTTTCTTT	CASKEGGAGSTEAFF